The 2 T cell receptor beta chains reported below all come from one sample, sequenced in a study of CD8+ T cells in alopecia areata. cDNA serving as the sequencing template came from extracted, reverse transcribed RNA. Data came from immunoSEQ multiplex PCR; TCRdb stores just in-frame clones and leaves some out. This table holds about 69,000 clones, approximately 60% found once. Sequencing used CD8+ T cells sorted from blood, obtained at week 0. These receptors originate from a human donor with alopecia areata.

The chain is built from TRBV5-1 and TRBJ2-5; D gene unclear. There are 14 residues in the CDR3. Trimming took off 0 bases at V and 0 bases at J, with 6 bases between the two ends. Germline V lookup: CDR1 SGHRS, CDR2 YFSETQ. As DNA, the CDR3 is TGCGCCAGCAGCTTGGAAGAGTACCAAGAGACCCAGTACTTC. Residues: CASSLEEYQETQYF.

V gene TRBV4-3 combines with J gene TRBJ2-1; 10 positions match TRBD2. J gave up 9 bases and V 0 bases, and 11 bases lay outside the gene matches. This CDR3 contains 17 residues. Germline CDR1 and CDR2: LGHNA and YSLEER. The CDR3 DNA reads TGCGCCAGCAGCCAAGATTTGGTCAGCGGGAGGGCCGTTGAGCAGTTCTTC. Protein sequence: CASSQDLVSGRAVEQFF.